One and the same sample provided the 5 T cell receptor beta chains below, sequenced in a study of radiation and T cells in renal cell carcinoma. Data came from immunoSEQ multiplex PCR; TCRdb stores just in-frame clones and leaves some out. Here the sample spans over 15,000 clones, just over 60% being singletons. The treatment was: 15 Gy SBRT to primary tumor, nephrectomy 4 weeks later. This specimen consisted of tumor tissue, obtained from a patient whose treatment included radiotherapy and nephrectomy. The receptor set was obtained from a woman in her sixties or seventies with renal cell carcinoma.

V and J are TRBV4-1 and TRBJ2-5, with no clear D. Trimming shortened V by 5 bases and J by 2 bases, and 15 bases separated the two germline ends. The CDR3 loop spans 15 amino acids. Per the germline V gene, CDR1 is MGHRA and CDR2 is YSYEKL. This chain's CDR3 is CASSVTLAAQETQYF. The CDR3 nucleotides read TGCGCCAGCAGCGTGACCTTGGCGGCACAAGAGACCCAGTACTTC.

The J gene is TRBJ1-6, the V gene TRBV25-1; D gene unclear. V lost 4 bases and J 9 bases, leaving 10 bases between the germline ends. The CDR3 loop spans 13 amino acids. The V gene's germline CDR1 is MGHDK and CDR2 SYGVNS. The CDR3: CASSASIRSPLHF. CDR3 nucleotide sequence: TGTGCCAGCAGTGCCTCTATCCGTTCACCCCTCCACTTT.

V and J are TRBV5-4 and TRBJ1-2; 7 positions agree with TRBD1. There are 14 residues in the CDR3. V was clipped by 2 bases and J by 2 bases; unmatched bases: 3. The germline V gene encodes CDR1 SGHNT and CDR2 YYREEE (reference sequence). The DNA of the CDR3 is TGTGCCAGCAGCTTCGGGACAGACAACTATGGCTACACCTTC. Translated, it gives CASSFGTDNYGYTF.

This clone was counted a single time. The gene calls are TRBV29-1 and TRBJ2-1; D unclear. CDR3 size: 14 residues. Looked up from germline, CDR1 is SQVTM and CDR2 is ANQGSEA. Deletions cut 1 base from V and 6 bases from J, with 13 bases between. The CDR3 bases are TGCAGCGTTGAAGGCGGTCTAAACGGCAATGAGCAGTTCTTC. Amino acids: CSVEGGLNGNEQFF.

The V call is TRBV7-2, the J call TRBJ2-7; 9 bases agree with TRBD2. The CDR3 consists of 16 residues. With V trimmed by 1 base and J by 4 bases, 8 bases remained unmatched. Germline CDR1 reads SGHTA; CDR2 reads FQGNSA. CDR3 DNA: TGTGCCAGCAGCTTAGAGTGGCGGGGGGGTTGGTACGAGCAGTACTTC. Translation: CASSLEWRGGWYEQYF. Together with reference TRBV7-2 and TRBJ2-7, the CDR3 gives the full variable domain: GAGVSQSPSNKVTEKGKDVELRCDPISGHTALYWYRQSLGQGLEFLIYFQGNSAPDKSGLPSDRFSAERTGGSVSTLTIQRTQQEDSAVYLCASSLEWRGGWYEQYFGPGTRLTVT.